Each of the 10 T cell receptor beta chains below was sequenced from the same sample in a study of regulatory T cells in long-lasting Graves disease. Time point defined: persistent/refractory GD, antithyroid drugs over 5 years with positive TRAb. Extracted PBMC RNA gave rise to the TCR library. Sequencing libraries for TCR beta were prepared with iRepertoire HTBI primers and Arm-PCR of CDR3 regions. A single record per CDR3 protein comes from TCRdb applying MiXCR to the multiplex PCR reads. Of around 460,000 distinct CDR3 sequences in the sample, around a fifth were seen once. Sequences were derived from peripheral blood mononuclear cells (PBMCs), sampled when the disease was refractory, from a patient treated with antithyroid drugs. Receptor source: a female donor with Graves disease.

Note on this clonotype: At one end, the junction sequence differs from germline, possibly due to a read error. V and J are TRBV28 and TRBJ2-3; 7 bases agree with TRBD2. CDR1 is MDHEN and CDR2 is SYDVKM in the germline V gene. The CDR3 runs to 15 residues. CDR3 DNA: TGTACCAGCAGTTTACGGGGAGGGAAGCAATATACGCAGTATTTT. Amino acid sequence: CTSSLRGGKQYTQYF.

This clonotype was counted ten times or more. This chain links TRBV12-3 or TRBV12-4 with TRBJ1-1; D is undetermined. CDR3 length: 14 residues. Trimming took off 1 base at V and 6 bases at J, with 12 bases between the two ends. This CDR3 is CASSLDPGAPEAFF. The CDR3 coding sequence is TGTGCCAGCAGTTTAGACCCCGGCGCCCCTGAAGCTTTCTTT.

The rearrangement joins TRBV7-2 to TRBJ2-1, with 10 bases lining up with TRBD2. Germline CDR1 and CDR2: SGHTA and FQGNSA. V lost 4 bases, J lost 7 bases, and 7 bases stayed unmatched. There are 15 residues in the CDR3. The CDR3 loop is CASSSQSGGGNEQFF. The CDR3 coding sequence is TGTGCCAGCAGCTCTCAGAGCGGGGGGGGGAATGAGCAGTTCTTC.

This clonotype was seen repeatedly, ten times or more. The rearrangement joins TRBV12-5 to TRBJ2-7; a possible D gene is TRBD1 (5 bases). Deletions cut 1 base from V and 0 bases from J, with 7 bases between. Germline values: CDR1 LGHNT, CDR2 FRNRAP. This CDR3 has 14 amino acids. This chain's CDR3 is CASGLGQSSYEQYF. The CDR3 bases are TGTGCTAGTGGTTTGGGACAGAGCTCCTACGAGCAGTACTTC.

This clonotype turned up a few times. V and J are TRBV11-2 and TRBJ1-3, with a weak D call TRBD1 (6 bases). The CDR3 totals 14 residues. Trimming cost V 7 bases and J 3 bases, with 13 bases left between them. CDR1 is SGHAT and CDR2 is FQNNGV in the germline V gene. CDR3 loop: CASNYREGGNTIYF. CDR3 DNA: TGTGCCAGCAACTACAGGGAGGGTGGAAACACCATATATTTT.

The chain couples TRBV20-1 to TRBJ1-5, with a tentative D call TRBD1 (5 bases). Trimming shortened V by 3 bases and J by 9 bases, and 9 bases separated the two germline ends. The CDR3 covers 11 residues. Germline V gene data show CDR1 as DFQATT and CDR2 as SNEGSKA (reference sequence). CDR3 DNA sequence: TGCAGTGCTAGTGCGCAGGGGCCCCAGCATTTT. Amino acid sequence: CSASAQGPQHF.

Comments on this clonotype: With a much larger clone just one base away, this may be a read error. CDR3 nucleotide sequence: TGCAGTGCCCCCACCGGGACGGGATCCTACGAGCAGTACTTC. Its translation: CSAPTGTGSYEQYF. The chain combines TRBV20-1 with TRBJ2-7, with D perhaps matching TRBD1 or TRBD2 (5 bases each). The ends were cut back, 6 bases at V and 1 base at J, with 16 bases in the middle. This CDR3 comprises 14 residues. CDR1 is DFQATT and CDR2 is SNEGSKA in the germline V gene (reference sequence).

This clonotype was found many times. This chain links TRBV28 with TRBJ1-2; 9 nucleotides align to TRBD1. Trimming cost V 4 bases and J 7 bases; bases outside gene matches: 4. Germline V gives CDR1 MDHEN, CDR2 SYDVKM. This CDR3 is built from 13 residues. The CDR3 DNA sequence: TGTGCCAGCAGTTACAGGGGGCGGGTTGGCTACACCTTC. As protein: CASSYRGRVGYTF.

This clonotype was observed a single time. A much bigger clone sits one base away, suggesting this may be a read error. The chain employs TRBV5-1 and TRBJ1-1; possibly TRBD1 for D (5 bases). This CDR3 is 15 amino acids long. V lost 0 bases, J lost 5 bases, and 14 bases lay in between. Germline values: CDR1 SGHRS, CDR2 YFSETQ. CDR3: CASSLESREETEAFF. The CDR3 region has the DNA TGCGCCAGCAGCTTGGAGTCCAGGGAGGAGACTGAAGCTTTCTTT. Drawing the rest from reference TRBV5-1 and TRBJ1-1, the complete variable domain is KAGVTQTPRYLIKTRGQQVTLSCSPISGHRSVSWYQQTPGQGLQFLFEYFSETQRNKGNFPGRFSGRQFSNSRSEMNVSTLELGDSALYLCASSLESREETEAFFGQGTRLTVV.

In regard to this clonotype: Given a much more abundant clone one base away, this may be a read error. This chain joins TRBV29-1 and TRBJ1-2; 8 bases agree with TRBD1. CDR3 length equals 15 residues. V trimming: 4 bases; J trimming: 8 bases; junction bases outside the gene matches: 15. The germline V gene encodes CDR1 SQVTM and CDR2 ANQGSEA. The CDR3 coding sequence is TGCAGCGTTGGGGCAGGGGGCATATTTTCGCAGGGCTACACCTTC. It translates to CSVGAGGIFSQGYTF.